The clone carrying this T cell receptor beta chain has a count of ten or more. This record belongs to a study of neurological immune-mediated disorders. The cDNA came from 5'RACE, which used 10-nucleotide random UMIs. Every sequencing run produced over 190 million TCR-beta sequences, and the sequences from any one run covered 15-18 subjects. MiXCR, applied by TCRdb to the 5' RACE reads, yields one record per CDR3 protein. The sample has 43,000 or so distinct CDR3 sequences; less than 15% are singletons. Time point defined: longitudinal time-point 3. The group of healthy controls was made up of people who were blood bank volunteers in Maryland, USA. Unsorted libraries used 2 million PBMCs kept at -80 degrees C. V was clipped by 2 bases and J by 3 bases, with 14 bases between them. The CDR3 extends over 15 amino acids. CDR1 and CDR2 from the germline V gene are MNHEY and SMNVEV (reference sequence).

The origin of this receptor is a man between 25 and 39 years old in good health. Source material: PBMCs. The gene calls are TRBV27 and TRBJ2-7; possible D gene TRBD1, 6 bases. CDR3 protein: CASSLSFQGSYEQYF. CDR3 sequence (DNA): TGTGCCAGCAGTTTAAGTTTTCAGGGGAGCTACGAGCAGTACTTC.